The rows below give T cell receptor beta chains drawn from one sample of a study of shared clonotypes between healthy human individuals. Repertoires were generated with immunoSEQ multiplex PCR, while TCRdb's copy carries only in-frame clones and drops some. The data contain millions of clones, more than 80% of them singletons. The material sequenced was naive CD4+ T cells sorted from blood. These receptors all stem from a man younger than 35 in good health. CDR3s include the opening cysteine and the closing phenylalanine or tryptophan. A D gene is named only where the DNA matches it firmly. Expanded clones get a size class; other rows say once, few or many, or leave the size out.

>.|.|TRBV28|TRBJ2-5
TGTGCCAGCAGTTTAGGCAGGCTCAAAACGCCGAAAGAGACCCAGTACTTC
CASSLGRLKTPKETQYF
>.|TRBD1|TRBV6-1|TRBJ1-1
TGTGCCAGCAGTGAAGGACAGGGGCCATTCACTGAAGCTTTCTTT
CASSEGQGPFTEAFF
>.|TRBD1|TRBV5-1|TRBJ1-5
TGCGCCAGTTCGGACAGGGCACCTATAGATAGCAATCAGCCCCAGCATTTT
CASSDRAPIDSNQPQHF
>.|TRBD1|TRBV30|TRBJ2-7
TGTGCCTGGAGTGTTTCAGGGGGTCCCTACGAGCAGTACTTC
CAWSVSGGPYEQYF
>.|TRBD1|TRBV28|TRBJ2-2
TGTGCCAGCAATTCGAGACCTGGGACAGGGGGTTTTGGCGGGGAGCTGTTTTTT
CASNSRPGTGGFGGELFF
>.|TRBD1|TRBV5-4|TRBJ1-2
TGTGCCAGCAGCTTTACAGGGGTGAACTATGGCTACACCTTC
CASSFTGVNYGYTF
>.|TRBD1|TRBV25-1|TRBJ1-1
TGTGCCAGCAGTTTGACAGGGGTCACTGAAGCTTTCTTT
CASSLTGVTEAFF
>.|.|TRBV2|TRBJ1-2
TGTGCCAGCAGGGGGAGGGACCTTCCTAACTATGGCTACACCTTC
CASRGRDLPNYGYTF
>.|.|TRBV11-3|TRBJ2-1
TGTGCCAGCAGCTCCCGGACTTTACCCTACAATGAGCAGTTCTTC
CASSSRTLPYNEQFF
>.|.|TRBV6-1|TRBJ2-5
TGTGCCAGCATGGCATACGAAATACGAGGCCAGTACTTC
CASMAYEIRGQYF
>once|TRBD2|TRBV4-1|TRBJ2-3
TGCGCCAGCAGCCAAGATTCGGGACTAGCTATCGCAGATACGCAGTATTTT
CASSQDSGLAIADTQYF
>once|TRBD1|TRBV6-1|TRBJ1-5
TGTGCCAGCAGTGCCGAGGGGGGACAGACCTTCCGGCAGCCCCAGCATTTT
CASSAEGGQTFRQPQHF
>.|.|TRBV6-1|TRBJ1-2
TGTGCCAGCAGTGAAGCGGTTGGTGGCTACACCTTC
CASSEAVGGYTF
>.|.|TRBV28|TRBJ1-5
TGTGCCAGCAGGTCGACTGGTCGGGAGGGGGGGCCCCAGCATTTT
CASRSTGREGGPQHF
>.|.|TRBV19|TRBJ1-3
TGTGCCAGTAGTTCCACTCCCACGGGGAACACCATATATTTT
CASSSTPTGNTIYF
>.|.|TRBV19|TRBJ1-1
TGTGCCAGTAGCCGGACGTGGATGAACACTGAAGCTTTCTTT
CASSRTWMNTEAFF
>.|TRBD1|TRBV29-1|TRBJ2-2
TGCAGCGTTGTGAGGACAGGGCGAACCGGGGAGCTGTTTTTT
CSVVRTGRTGELFF
>.|TRBD1|TRBV19|TRBJ1-1
TGTGCCAGCCGGGACAGGGGGAACACTGAAGCTTTCTTT
CASRDRGNTEAFF
>.|.|TRBV19|TRBJ2-4
TGTGCCAGTACCCACCCTGGTAGGGAGAGCTACATTCAGTACTTC
CASTHPGRESYIQYF
>.|.|TRBV5-6|TRBJ1-5
TGTGCCAGCAGCTCTAGGGGCCTGACAGCCCAGAATCAGCCCCAGCATTTT
CASSSRGLTAQNQPQHF
>.|.|TRBV11-2|TRBJ1-4
TGTGCCAGCAGCTTAGATCCCGGGGCAACTAATGAAAAACTGTTTTTT
CASSLDPGATNEKLFF
>once|TRBD2|TRBV7-2|TRBJ2-1
TGTGCCAGCAGCTTAGGGGGGGCGGGAGGCCTCAATGAGCAGTTCTTC
CASSLGGAGGLNEQFF
>.|TRBD2|TRBV28|TRBJ2-4
TGTGCCAGCAGTTTGAATGAGGCGGGGGGGCGGAGGTACTTC
CASSLNEAGGRRYF
>.|TRBD1|TRBV7-2|TRBJ2-5
TGTGCCAGCAGCAGGGACAGAGGGTTGGAGACCCAGTACTTC
CASSRDRGLETQYF
>.|.|TRBV28|TRBJ1-1
TGTGCCAGCAGTTTAATAGGGAACACTGAAGCTTTCTTT
CASSLIGNTEAFF
>.|.|TRBV7-9|TRBJ2-3
TGTGCCAGCACTGGGGCGGTCATGGGCACAGATACGCAGTATTTT
CASTGAVMGTDTQYF
>.|TRBD2|TRBV4-1|TRBJ2-1
TGCGCCAGCAGCCAAGTCACTAGCGGGGTTTACAATGAGCAGTTCTTC
CASSQVTSGVYNEQFF
>.|TRBD1|TRBV30|TRBJ2-5
TGTGCCTGGAGTGGAGGGACAGTCCAAGAGACCCAGTACTTC
CAWSGGTVQETQYF
>.|.|TRBV18|TRBJ2-5
TGTGCCAGCTCACCAATCAACAGACCCCAAGAGACCCAGTACTTC
CASSPINRPQETQYF
>.|.|TRBV14|TRBJ2-2
TGTGCCAGCAGCCAATCAGGGGCTGTCGGGGAGCTGTTTTTT
CASSQSGAVGELFF
>.|.|TRBV6-1|TRBJ1-2
TGTGCCAGCAGAGACAGGACGTACAGAAACGGCTACACCTTC
CASRDRTYRNGYTF
>.|.|TRBV5-5|TRBJ1-2
TGTGCCAGCAGCAGGGACGTGGGTGGTGTCTATGGCTACACCTTC
CASSRDVGGVYGYTF
>.|.|TRBV19|TRBJ1-6
TGTGCCAGTAAGGGCAGAGACCTCTATAATTCACCCCTCCACTTT
CASKGRDLYNSPLHF
>.|.|TRBV18|TRBJ1-1
TGTGCCAGCTCACCAGTAACACAATTGAACACTGAAGCTTTCTTT
CASSPVTQLNTEAFF
>.|.|TRBV2|TRBJ2-3
TGTGCCAGCAGGGGACTGGCGGGAAGTACGCAGTATTTT
CASRGLAGSTQYF
>.|.|TRBV7-9|TRBJ1-2
TGTGCCAGCAGCTTAGCGGGGTCAAAAGGCTACACCTTC
CASSLAGSKGYTF
>.|.|TRBV7-8|TRBJ1-1
TGTGCCAGCAGCGCCCGACAGGAGAACACTGAAGCTTTCTTT
CASSARQENTEAFF
>.|TRBD2|TRBV2|TRBJ2-3
TGTGCCAGCAGTGAATATCCTAGCGGGAGCGCAGATACGCAGTATTTT
CASSEYPSGSADTQYF
>.|.|TRBV4-1|TRBJ1-6
TGCGCCAGCAGCGAGACTGGGACACTTAATTCACCCCTCCACTTT
CASSETGTLNSPLHF
>.|.|TRBV2|TRBJ1-6
TGTGCCAGCAGCGAACAGTCCAGCTCCTATAATTCACCCCTCCACTTT
CASSEQSSSYNSPLHF
>once|.|TRBV7-9|TRBJ2-5
TGTGCCAGCAGCCACTGGCCTGAAGAAGAGACCCAGTACTTC
CASSHWPEEETQYF
>.|.|TRBV14|TRBJ1-1
TGTGCCAGCAGCCAACTGGAGGGGAACACTGAAGCTTTCTTT
CASSQLEGNTEAFF
>.|TRBD2|TRBV7-9|TRBJ2-5
TGTGCCAGCAGTAGGGCGGGAGGCGAAGAGACCCAGTACTTC
CASSRAGGEETQYF
>.|.|TRBV6-1|TRBJ1-5
TGTGCCAGCAGTGTAGGGATGGGCAATCAGCCCCAGCATTTT
CASSVGMGNQPQHF
>.|.|TRBV7-2|TRBJ2-7
TGTGCCAGCAGCTTATATCCATACGAGCAGTACTTC
CASSLYPYEQYF
>.|.|TRBV6-1|TRBJ1-2
TGTGCCAGCAGTCGGGGCCCCGGTCAGGCGAGGGGCTACACCTTC
CASSRGPGQARGYTF
>.|TRBD2|TRBV5-1|TRBJ2-1
TGCGCCAGCAGACTAGCGGGAGTTATCTATGAGCAGTTCTTC
CASRLAGVIYEQFF
>.|.|TRBV30|TRBJ1-5
TGTGCCTGGAGTGTGGGTGGGAATGGCAATCAGCCCCAGCATTTT
CAWSVGGNGNQPQHF
>once|.|TRBV19|TRBJ1-3
TGTGCCAGTAGTGCCCGGACAGCCACTGGAAACACCATATATTTT
CASSARTATGNTIYF
>.|.|TRBV6-5|TRBJ2-5
TGTGCCAGCAGCCGCGGGAAAGAGACCCAGTACTTC
CASSRGKETQYF
>.|.|TRBV5-1|TRBJ1-1
TGCGCCAGCAGCTTGGAGGGGTTCGGCAGGGTGCACACTGAAGCTTTCTTT
CASSLEGFGRVHTEAFF